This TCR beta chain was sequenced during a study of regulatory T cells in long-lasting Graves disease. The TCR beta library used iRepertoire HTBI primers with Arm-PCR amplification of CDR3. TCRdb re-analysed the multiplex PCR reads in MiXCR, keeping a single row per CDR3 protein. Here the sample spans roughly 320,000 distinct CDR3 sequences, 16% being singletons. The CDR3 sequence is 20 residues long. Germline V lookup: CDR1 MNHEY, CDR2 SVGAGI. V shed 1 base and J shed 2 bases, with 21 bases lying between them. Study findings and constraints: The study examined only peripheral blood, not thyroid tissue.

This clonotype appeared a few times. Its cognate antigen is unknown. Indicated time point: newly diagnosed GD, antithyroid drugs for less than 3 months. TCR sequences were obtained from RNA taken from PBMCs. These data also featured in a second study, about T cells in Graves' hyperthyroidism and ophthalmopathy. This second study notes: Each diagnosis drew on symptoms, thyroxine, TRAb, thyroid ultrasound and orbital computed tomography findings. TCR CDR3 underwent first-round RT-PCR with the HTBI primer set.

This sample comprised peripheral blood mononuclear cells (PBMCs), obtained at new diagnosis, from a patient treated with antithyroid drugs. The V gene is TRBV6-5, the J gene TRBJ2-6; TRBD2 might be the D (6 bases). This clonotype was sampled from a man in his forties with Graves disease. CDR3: CASSYLPGGGGSTGANVLTF. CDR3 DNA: TGTGCCAGCAGTTACTTACCGGGCGGTGGAGGGAGTACTGGGGCCAACGTCCTGACTTTC.